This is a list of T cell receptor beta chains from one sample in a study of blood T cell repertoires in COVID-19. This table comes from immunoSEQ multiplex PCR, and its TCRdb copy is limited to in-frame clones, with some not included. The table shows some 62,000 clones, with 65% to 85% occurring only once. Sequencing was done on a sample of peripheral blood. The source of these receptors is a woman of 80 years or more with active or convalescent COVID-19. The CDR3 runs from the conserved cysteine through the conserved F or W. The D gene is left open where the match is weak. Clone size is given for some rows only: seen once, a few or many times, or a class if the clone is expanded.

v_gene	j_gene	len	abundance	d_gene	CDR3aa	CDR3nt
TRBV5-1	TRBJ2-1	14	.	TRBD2	CASSLAGGPGEQFF	TGCGCCAGCAGCTTAGCGGGGGGGCCCGGTGAGCAGTTCTTC
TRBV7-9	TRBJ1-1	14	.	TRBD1	CASSSGQGSTEAFF	TGTGCCAGCAGCTCAGGACAGGGCAGCACTGAAGCTTTCTTT
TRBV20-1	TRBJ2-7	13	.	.	CSASKSLTYEQYF	TGCAGTGCTAGTAAGAGCCTTACCTACGAGCAGTACTTC
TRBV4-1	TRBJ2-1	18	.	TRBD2	CASSQDWGEGIVYNEQFF	TGCGCCAGCAGCCAAGATTGGGGGGAGGGGATCGTGTACAATGAGCAGTTCTTC
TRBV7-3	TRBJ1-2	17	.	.	CASSLMPAGNKGRGYTF	TGTGCCAGCAGCTTAATGCCGGCAGGGAATAAGGGTCGCGGCTACACCTTC
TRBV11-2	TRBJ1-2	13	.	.	CASSSRGEYGYTF	TGTGCCAGCAGCTCCCGTGGGGAGTATGGCTACACCTTC
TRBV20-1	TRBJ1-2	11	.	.	CSASRGESYTF	TGCAGTGCTAGTCGGGGGGAGAGCTACACCTTC
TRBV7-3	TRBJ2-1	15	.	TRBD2	CASSTGTSSYNEQFF	TGTGCCAGCAGCACCGGGACTAGCTCCTACAATGAGCAGTTCTTC
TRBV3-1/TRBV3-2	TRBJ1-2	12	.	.	CASSQGQGGYTF	TGTGCCAGCAGCCAAGGTCAGGGGGGCTACACCTTC
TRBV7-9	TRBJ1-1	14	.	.	CASSLQGRATEAFF	TGTGCCAGCAGTCTTCAGGGGAGAGCCACTGAAGCTTTCTTT
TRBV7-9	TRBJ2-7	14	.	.	CASSLAAGGNEQYF	TGTGCCAGCAGCTTAGCCGCCGGGGGTAACGAGCAGTACTTC
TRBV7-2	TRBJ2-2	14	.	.	CASSLAQNTGELFF	TGTGCCAGCAGCTTAGCCCAGAACACCGGGGAGCTGTTTTTT
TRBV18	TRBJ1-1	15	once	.	CASSPDTIMNTEAFF	TGTGCCAGCTCACCCGACACGATCATGAACACTGAAGCTTTCTTT
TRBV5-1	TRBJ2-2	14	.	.	CASAVRGGAGELFF	TGCGCCAGCGCCGTCCGTGGCGGGGCTGGGGAGCTGTTTTTT
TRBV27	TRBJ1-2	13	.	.	CASSLRGGYGYTF	TGTGCCAGCAGTTTGCGGGGAGGCTATGGCTACACCTTC
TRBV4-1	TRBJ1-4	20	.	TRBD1	CASSLPPRTGALATNEKLFF	TGCGCCAGCAGCCTCCCCCCCCGGACAGGGGCGCTTGCAACTAATGAAAAACTGTTTTTT
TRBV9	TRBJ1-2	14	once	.	CASSVETGRYGYTF	TGTGCCAGCAGCGTAGAGACAGGACGCTATGGCTACACCTTC
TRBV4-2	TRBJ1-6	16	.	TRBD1	CASSQGQQFYNSPLHF	TGTGCCAGCAGCCAGGGACAGCAGTTCTATAATTCACCCCTCCACTTT
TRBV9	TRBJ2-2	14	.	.	CASSPPGAIGELFF	TGTGCCAGCAGCCCGCCTGGGGCAATCGGGGAGCTGTTTTTT
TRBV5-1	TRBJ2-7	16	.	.	CASSLWGGSGADEQYF	TGCGCCAGCAGCCTCTGGGGTGGGTCAGGGGCGGACGAGCAGTACTTC
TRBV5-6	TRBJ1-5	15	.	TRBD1	CASSLGTGLSQPQHF	TGTGCCAGCAGCTTGGGGACAGGGCTTAGTCAGCCCCAGCATTTT
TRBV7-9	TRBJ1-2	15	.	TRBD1	CASSLDGTGGNGYTF	TGTGCCAGCAGCTTAGATGGGACAGGGGGCAATGGCTACACCTTC
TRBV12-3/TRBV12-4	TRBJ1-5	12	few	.	CASTAGSQPQHF	TGTGCCAGCACCGCGGGTTCCCAGCCCCAGCATTTT
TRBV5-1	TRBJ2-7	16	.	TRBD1	CASTSNPGQGKTEQYF	TGCGCCAGCACCTCGAACCCGGGACAGGGTAAAACCGAGCAGTACTTC
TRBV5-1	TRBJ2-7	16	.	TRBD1	CASSFNGQGPPYEQYF	TGCGCCAGCAGCTTCAATGGACAGGGGCCCCCCTACGAGCAGTACTTC
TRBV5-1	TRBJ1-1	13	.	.	CASSLALNTEAFF	TGCGCCAGCAGCTTGGCATTGAACACTGAAGCTTTCTTT
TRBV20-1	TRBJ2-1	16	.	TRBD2	CSASKGEGFSYNEQFF	TGCAGTGCCAGTAAAGGGGAGGGTTTTTCCTACAATGAGCAGTTCTTC
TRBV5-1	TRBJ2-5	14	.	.	CASSLLGVRETQYF	TGCGCCAGCAGCTTGCTAGGGGTGAGGGAGACCCAGTACTTC
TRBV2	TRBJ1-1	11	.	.	CASSGEGDAFF	TGTGCCAGCAGTGGAGAGGGGGACGCTTTCTTT
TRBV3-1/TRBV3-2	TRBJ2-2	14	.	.	CASSLNSNTGELFF	TGTGCCAGCAGCCTGAACTCGAACACCGGGGAGCTGTTTTTT
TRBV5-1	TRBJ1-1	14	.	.	CASSLQTGNTEAFF	TGCGCCAGCAGCTTGCAGACAGGCAACACTGAAGCTTTCTTT
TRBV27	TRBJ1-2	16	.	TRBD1	CASSPIGQGGNYGYTF	TGTGCCAGCAGTCCCATAGGACAGGGCGGTAACTATGGCTACACCTTC
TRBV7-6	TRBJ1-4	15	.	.	CASSLPGAANEKLFF	TGTGCCAGCAGCTTACCAGGGGCCGCTAATGAAAAACTGTTTTTT
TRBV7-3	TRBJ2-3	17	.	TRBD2	CASSLQGLAGSTDTQYF	TGTGCCAGCAGCTTACAGGGACTAGCGGGGAGCACAGATACGCAGTATTTT
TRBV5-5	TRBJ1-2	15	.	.	CASSLAGALGYGYTF	TGTGCCAGCAGCTTGGCAGGGGCGCTGGGCTATGGCTACACCTTC
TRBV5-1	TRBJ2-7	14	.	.	CASSLLQGPYEQYF	TGCGCCAGCAGCTTGTTGCAGGGTCCCTACGAGCAGTACTTC